This TCR beta chain was sequenced for a study of cytomegalovirus exposure and HLA in healthy donors. The V gene's germline CDR1 is KGHSH and CDR2 LQKENI. This CDR3 spans 14 amino acids. Trimming took off 3 bases at V and 3 bases at J, with 8 bases between the two ends. Sequencing used immunoSEQ multiplex PCR; TCRdb keeps in-frame clones, though not all of them. The profile shows tens of thousands of clones, 95% of them singletons. Sequenced input: PBMCs. V usage is TRBV18 and J usage is TRBJ1-4, with D tentatively TRBD1 (6 bases). The TCR comes from a woman younger than 35 in good health and CMV-seropositive. The chain's CDR3 is CASSPAGANEKLFF. The CDR3 DNA follows: TGTGCCAGCTCACCGGCAGGGGCTAATGAAAAACTGTTTTTT.